Listed here are 15 T cell receptor beta chains from one sample, sequenced in a study of blood T cells in healthy people across ages. PCR was performed a second time for roughly 7 to 11 cycles using a sample-barcoded 5' primer and a J-beta primer mix. Using its own MiXCR run on the 5' RACE reads, TCRdb lists one record per CDR3 protein. Among around 800,000 distinct CDR3 sequences listed, 35% to 50% were seen once. Material: blood. These TCRs come from a man older than 75 in good health.

This clonotype was seen ten or more times. This rearrangement joins TRBV20-1 to TRBJ2-1; 10 bases fit TRBD2. The CDR3 is 13 residues long. V dropped 8 bases and J dropped 4; count of bases not matched to a gene: 5. The germline CDR1 and CDR2 sequences are DFQATT and SNEGSKA (reference sequence). CDR3 nucleotides: TGCAGTATCCCGACTAGCGGGTACAATGAGCAGTTCTTC. The encoded protein is CSIPTSGYNEQFF.

This clonotype has a handful of counts. The chain links TRBV4-1 to TRBJ1-2; maybe TRBD1 (5 bases). The germline V and J ends were trimmed by 6 bases and 4 bases, with 15 bases remaining between them. The germline gives CDR1 MGHRA, CDR2 YSYEKL. The length of the CDR3 is 14 residues. CDR3 in amino acids: CASSHEGRSYGYTF. DNA for the CDR3: TGCGCCAGCAGTCACGAGGGACGGTCCTATGGCTACACCTTC.

V is TRBV4-1 and J is TRBJ2-1; 10 bases align to TRBD2. In germline, CDR1 is MGHRA, CDR2 YSYEKL. The CDR3 spans 15 residues. V lost 1 base, J lost 8 bases, and 5 bases stayed unmatched. CDR3 nucleotides: TGCGCCAGCAGCCAAGTACAGCGGGAGGGGCATGAGCAGTTCTTC. This gives the protein CASSQVQREGHEQFF.

In this sample, this clonotype turned up a few times. The V and J genes are TRBV5-1 and TRBJ1-1; D is unresolved. The germline gives CDR1 SGHRS, CDR2 YFSETQ. V lost 4 bases and J lost 5, with 12 bases in between. The CDR3 is 13 residues long. The chain's CDR3 is CASSPPGGTEAFF. In DNA, the CDR3 is TGCGCCAGCAGCCCCCCTGGAGGTACTGAAGCTTTCTTT.

The rearrangement joins TRBV7-2 to TRBJ1-4; 9 nucleotides line up with TRBD1. Germline CDR1 and CDR2: SGHTA and FQGNSA. This CDR3 has 16 amino acids. V was clipped by 5 bases and J by 5 bases; unmatched bases: 9. CDR3 nucleotide sequence: TGTGCCAGCAGCCAAACAGGGGGCGGCCCCAATGAAAAACTGTTTTTT. Translation: CASSQTGGGPNEKLFF.

This clonotype occurred many times. V usage is TRBV27 and J usage is TRBJ2-3; D possibly corresponds to TRBD2 (5 bases). The CDR3 has 14 amino acids. The germline gives CDR1 MNHEY, CDR2 SMNVEV (reference sequence). V gave up 2 bases and J gave up 2 bases, with 8 bases separating them. The DNA for the CDR3 is TGTGCCAGCAGTTTAGGGAGAAACACAGATACGCAGTATTTT. This codes for CASSLGRNTDTQYF.

CDR3 sequence: CASSPQSGRTDTQYF. The CDR3 coding sequence is TGTGCCAGCAGCCCACAGAGCGGTCGCACAGATACGCAGTATTTT. The rearrangement joins TRBV11-2 to TRBJ2-3; possibly TRBD2 for D (5 bases). Germline CDR1 reads SGHAT; CDR2 reads FQNNGV. Trimming removed 5 bases from V and 1 base from J, with 13 bases in between. CDR3 length: 15 amino acids.

This clonotype has a handful of counts. V usage is TRBV7-2 and J usage is TRBJ2-7; a possible D gene is TRBD1 (6 bases). The germline gives CDR1 SGHTA, CDR2 FQGNSA. V was trimmed by 5 bases and J by 2 bases, leaving 16 bases between them. The CDR3 has 15 amino acids. The CDR3 coding sequence is TGTGCCAGCAGCCCAACCTCAGGGGTCCCCTACGAGCAGTACTTC. This sequence encodes CASSPTSGVPYEQYF.

The chain uses TRBV29-1 and TRBJ2-3; unclear D gene. Trimming took off 5 bases at V and 0 bases at J, with 18 bases between the two ends. The CDR3 is 16 residues long. Germline V gives CDR1 SQVTM, CDR2 ANQGSEA. CDR3 sequence reads: CSVSYLLRRSTDTQYF. Here the CDR3 DNA reads TGCAGCGTTTCCTACCTCCTACGGCGGAGCACAGATACGCAGTATTTT.

DNA for the CDR3: TGTGCCAGCAGTTTAGTATTACGAGCGGGGAAAAATGAGCAGTTCTTC. It specifies CASSLVLRAGKNEQFF. This rearrangement joins TRBV12-3 or TRBV12-4 to TRBJ2-1, with TRBD2 matching over 7 bases. V lost 1 base and J lost 7; bases outside the gene matches: 10. The CDR3 is 16 residues long.

This clonotype has a handful of counts. This rearrangement joins TRBV7-2 to TRBJ1-5, with D possibly TRBD1 on 5 matching bases. Trimming left V 6 bases short and J 3 bases short, with 15 bases between. Germline lookup yields CDR1 SGHTA and CDR2 FQGNSA. The CDR3 is 15 amino acids. The CDR3 region has the DNA TGTGCCAGCAGTTTGACAGACCCCTCCAATCAGCCCCAGCATTTT. Encoded protein: CASSLTDPSNQPQHF.

The V and J genes are TRBV25-1 and TRBJ1-4; D unresolved. Germline-derived CDR1 and CDR2 are MGHDK and SYGVNS. The V and J ends lost 7 bases and 8 bases respectively, with 14 bases between them. This CDR3 spans 13 amino acids. CDR3 residues: CASTGRDREKLFF. The CDR3 DNA reads TGTGCCAGCACCGGGAGGGATCGCGAAAAACTGTTTTTT.

This clonotype turned up a few times. CDR3 sequence (DNA): TGTGCCAGCAGCCCTGCCTTGGGCGAACCCGGTGGAGATACGCAGTATTTT. Translation gives CASSPALGEPGGDTQYF. V gene TRBV9 combines with J gene TRBJ2-3; D ambiguous. Germline V gene sequence: CDR1 SGDLS, CDR2 YYNGEE. Trimming shortened V by 4 bases and J by 5 bases, and 23 bases separated the two germline ends. CDR3 length: 17 residues.

This chain links TRBV29-1 with TRBJ2-7; the D is unclear. V was clipped by 4 bases and J by 1 base, with 11 bases between them. The CDR3 spans 13 residues. Germline CDR1 SQVTM, CDR2 ANQGSEA. The CDR3 coding sequence is TGCAGCGTTGTCACAGATAGGTCCTACGAGCAGTACTTC. Translating gives CSVVTDRSYEQYF.

This clonotype occurred once. CDR3 DNA sequence: TGTGCCAGTTACAGGGCGGAGGGTGAAAAACTGTTTTTT. Translating gives CASYRAEGEKLFF. V is TRBV2 and J is TRBJ1-4; tentative D call: TRBD1 (6 bases). V dropped 9 bases and J dropped 7 bases, with 15 bases sitting between them. From germline, CDR1 is SNHLY and CDR2 FYNNEI. The CDR3 totals 13 residues.